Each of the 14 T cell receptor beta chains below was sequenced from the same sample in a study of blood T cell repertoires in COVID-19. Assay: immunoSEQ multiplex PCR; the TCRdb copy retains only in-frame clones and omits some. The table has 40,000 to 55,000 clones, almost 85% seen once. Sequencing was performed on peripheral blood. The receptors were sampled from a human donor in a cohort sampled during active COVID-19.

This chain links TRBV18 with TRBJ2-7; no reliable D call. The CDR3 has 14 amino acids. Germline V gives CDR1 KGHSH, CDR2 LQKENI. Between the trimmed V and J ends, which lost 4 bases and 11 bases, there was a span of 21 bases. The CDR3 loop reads CASSLRPDQALEYF. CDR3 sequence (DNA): TGTGCCAGCTCACTTAGGCCAGACCAAGCGTTGGAGTACTTC.

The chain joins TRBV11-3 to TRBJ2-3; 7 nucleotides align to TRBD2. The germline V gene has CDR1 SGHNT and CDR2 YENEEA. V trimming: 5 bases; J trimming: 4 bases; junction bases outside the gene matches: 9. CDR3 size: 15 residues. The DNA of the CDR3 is TGTGCCAGCAGCCCGTCAACTAGCGAGGCAGATACGCAGTATTTT. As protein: CASSPSTSEADTQYF.

CDR3 in DNA: TGTGCCAGCAGTTACCAGTACGAGCAGTACTTC. It codes for CASSYQYEQYF. V and J are TRBV6-5 and TRBJ2-7; no clear D gene. Trimming pared 2 bases from V and 4 bases from J, leaving 3 bases between. The CDR3 totals 11 residues. Germline-derived CDR1 and CDR2 are MNHEY and SVGAGI.

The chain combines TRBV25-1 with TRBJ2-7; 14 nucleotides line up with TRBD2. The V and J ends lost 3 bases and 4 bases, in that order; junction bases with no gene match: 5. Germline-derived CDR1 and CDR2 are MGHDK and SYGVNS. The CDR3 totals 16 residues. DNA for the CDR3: TGTGCCAGCAGTGATAGGACTAGCGGGAGGCAATACGAGCAGTACTTC. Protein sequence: CASSDRTSGRQYEQYF.

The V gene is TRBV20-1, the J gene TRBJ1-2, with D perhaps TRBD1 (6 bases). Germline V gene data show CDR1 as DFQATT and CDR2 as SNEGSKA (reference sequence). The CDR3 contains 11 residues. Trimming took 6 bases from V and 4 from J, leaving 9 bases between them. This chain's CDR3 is CSAGGGYGYTF. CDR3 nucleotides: TGCAGTGCAGGGGGGGGCTATGGCTACACCTTC.

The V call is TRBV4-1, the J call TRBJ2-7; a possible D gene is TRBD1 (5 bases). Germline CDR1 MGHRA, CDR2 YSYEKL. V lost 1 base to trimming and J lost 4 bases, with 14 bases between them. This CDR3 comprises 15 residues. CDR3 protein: CASSQVFSREYEQYF. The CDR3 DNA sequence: TGCGCCAGCAGCCAAGTATTCTCCAGGGAATACGAGCAGTACTTC.

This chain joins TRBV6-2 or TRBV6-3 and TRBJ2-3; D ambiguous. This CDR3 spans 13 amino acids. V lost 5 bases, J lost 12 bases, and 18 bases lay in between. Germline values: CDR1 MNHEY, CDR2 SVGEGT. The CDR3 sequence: CASSQLTPFSQYF. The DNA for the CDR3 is TGTGCCAGCAGTCAACTGACTCCCTTCTCACAGTATTTT.

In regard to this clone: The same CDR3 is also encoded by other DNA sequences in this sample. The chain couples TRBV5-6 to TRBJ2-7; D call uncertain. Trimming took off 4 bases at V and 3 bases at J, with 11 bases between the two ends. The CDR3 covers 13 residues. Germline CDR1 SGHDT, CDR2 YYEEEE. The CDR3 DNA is TGTGCCAGCAGCCCGGCAGGCCGCTACGAGCAGTACTTC. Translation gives CASSPAGRYEQYF.

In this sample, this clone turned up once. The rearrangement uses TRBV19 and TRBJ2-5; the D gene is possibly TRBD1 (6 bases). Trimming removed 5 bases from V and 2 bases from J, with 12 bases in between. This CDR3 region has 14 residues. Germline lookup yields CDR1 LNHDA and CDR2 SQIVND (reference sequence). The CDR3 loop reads CASSPGQTQETQYF. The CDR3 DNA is TGTGCCAGTAGTCCAGGACAGACGCAAGAGACCCAGTACTTC.

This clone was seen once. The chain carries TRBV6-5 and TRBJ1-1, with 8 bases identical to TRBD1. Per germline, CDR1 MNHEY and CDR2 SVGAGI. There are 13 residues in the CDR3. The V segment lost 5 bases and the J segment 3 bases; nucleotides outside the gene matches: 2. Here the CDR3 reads CASSKTGDTEAFF. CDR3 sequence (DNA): TGTGCCAGCAGTAAGACAGGGGACACTGAAGCTTTCTTT.

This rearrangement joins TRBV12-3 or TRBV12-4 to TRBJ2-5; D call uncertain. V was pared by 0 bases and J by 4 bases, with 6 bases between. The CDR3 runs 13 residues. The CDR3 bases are TGTGCCAGCAGTTTAGCGCGGCGAGAGACCCAGTACTTC. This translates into CASSLARRETQYF.

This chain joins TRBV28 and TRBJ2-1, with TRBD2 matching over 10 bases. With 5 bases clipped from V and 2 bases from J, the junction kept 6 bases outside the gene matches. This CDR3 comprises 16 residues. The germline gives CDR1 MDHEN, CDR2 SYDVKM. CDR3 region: CASSPPTSGTYNEQFF. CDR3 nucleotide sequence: TGTGCCAGCAGTCCACCTACTAGCGGGACCTACAATGAGCAGTTCTTC.

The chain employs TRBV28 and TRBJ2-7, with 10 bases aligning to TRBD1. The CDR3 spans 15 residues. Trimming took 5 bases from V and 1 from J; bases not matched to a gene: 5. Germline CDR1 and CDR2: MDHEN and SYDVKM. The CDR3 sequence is CASSLPGQGSYEQYF. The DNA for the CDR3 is TGTGCCAGCAGTCTCCCGGGACAGGGGTCCTACGAGCAGTACTTC. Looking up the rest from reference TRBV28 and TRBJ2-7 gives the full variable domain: DVKVTQSSRYLVKRTGEKVFLECVQDMDHENMFWYRQDPGLGLRLIYFSYDVKMKEKGDIPEGYSVSREKKERFSLILESASTNQTSMYLCASSLPGQGSYEQYFGPGTRLTVT.

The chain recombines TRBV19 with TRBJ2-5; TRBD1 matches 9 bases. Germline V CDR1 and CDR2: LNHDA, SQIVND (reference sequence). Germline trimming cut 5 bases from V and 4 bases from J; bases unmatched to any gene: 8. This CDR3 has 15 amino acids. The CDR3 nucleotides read TGTGCCAGTAGTCCCGGGGACAGGGTGTTAGAGACCCAGTACTTC. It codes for CASSPGDRVLETQYF. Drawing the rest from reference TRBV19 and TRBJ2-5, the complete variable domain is DGGITQSPKYLFRKEGQNVTLSCEQNLNHDAMYWYRQDPGQGLRLIYYSQIVNDFQKGDIAEGYSVSREKKESFPLTVTSAQKNPTAFYLCASSPGDRVLETQYFGPGTRLLVL.